These 2 T cell receptor beta chains were all obtained from the same sample, sequenced in a study of T-cell reconstitution after alpha-beta-depleted transplantation in children. Unique molecular identifiers were used to barcode this TCRbeta library. TCRdb re-analysed the PCR reads in MiXCR, keeping a single row per CDR3 protein. The top ten hold over 9.5% of the sample, which has under 400,000 distinct CDR3 sequences, around 25% seen once. This sample comprised PBMCs, mostly from graft donor cells, obtained 180 days after TCRalphabeta/CD19-depleted stem cell transplant. Receptors originate from a male patient between 10 and 17 years old who had a stem cell transplant for acute lymphoblastic leukemia, so the T cells may come from the graft donor.

The chain has TRBV12-3 or TRBV12-4 and TRBJ2-1, with 12 bases fitting TRBD2. The CDR3 is made up of 14 amino acids. The V gene end was trimmed by 7 bases and the J gene end by 6 bases; junction bases not matched to a gene: 4. The CDR3 DNA follows: TGTGCCAGCAAAAGGACTAGCGGGATCAATGAGCAGTTCTTC. It codes for CASKRTSGINEQFF.

This clonotype was seen a few times. This chain links TRBV3-1 with TRBJ2-7; possible D gene TRBD2, 6 bases. Germline lookup yields CDR1 LGHDT and CDR2 YNNKEL (reference sequence). V gave up 3 bases and J gave up 6 bases, with 15 bases separating them. This CDR3 has 14 amino acids. CDR3 sequence (DNA): TGTGCCAGCAGCCAGCGACCCGGCGGGGTCGAGCAGTACTTC. Translating it yields CASSQRPGGVEQYF.